The rows below give T cell receptor beta chains drawn from one sample of a study of shared clonotypes between healthy human individuals. Here immunoSEQ multiplex PCR was the method, and the copy in TCRdb shows in-frame clones only, minus some. The repertoire has 2 million to 2.5 million clones, less than 95% of them found once; the top ten carry around 1.1%. Sequencing used naive CD8+ T cells sorted from blood. The receptors were sampled from a man between 18 and 35 years old in good health. Both conserved end residues are part of each CDR3. The D gene is left open where the match is weak. The size entry is marked missing in some rows and otherwise reads once, few, many or a size class.

v_call	j_call	clone_size	d_call	cdr3_aa	cdr3_nt
TRBV10-3	TRBJ2-2	few	TRBD1	CAISPKGANTGELFF	TGTGCCATCAGCCCCAAGGGGGCTAACACCGGGGAGCTGTTTTTT
TRBV7-8	TRBJ2-4	once	-	CASSYQVNGNIQYF	TGTGCCAGCAGCTATCAGGTGAACGGAAACATTCAGTACTTC
TRBV7-9	TRBJ2-5	-	-	CASSLSGPGRETQYF	TGTGCCAGCAGCTTATCCGGCCCGGGGAGAGAGACCCAGTACTTC
TRBV6-1	TRBJ1-5	-	-	CASSESRVGNQPQHF	TGTGCCAGCAGTGAGAGCAGGGTCGGCAATCAGCCCCAGCATTTT
TRBV27	TRBJ1-2	-	-	CASSSKTTGNYGYTF	TGTGCCAGCAGTTCGAAGACGACCGGTAACTATGGCTACACCTTC
TRBV7-9	TRBJ2-1	-	TRBD2	CASSPTSGAYNEQFF	TGTGCCAGCAGCCCGACTAGCGGGGCCTACAATGAGCAGTTCTTC
TRBV4-3	TRBJ2-1	-	TRBD2	CASSQGLAAYNEQFF	TGCGCCAGCAGCCAAGGACTAGCGGCATACAATGAGCAGTTCTTC
TRBV11-2	TRBJ2-7	-	TRBD1	CASSLTWTGISYEQYF	TGTGCCAGCAGCTTAACCTGGACAGGTATCTCCTACGAGCAGTACTTC
TRBV27	TRBJ1-5	-	TRBD1	CASRPDRDGDQPQHF	TGTGCCAGCAGGCCCGACAGGGACGGAGATCAGCCCCAGCATTTT
TRBV4-1	TRBJ2-7	-	-	CASSQGDSSYEQYF	TGCGCCAGCAGCCAAGGGGACTCCTCCTACGAGCAGTACTTC
TRBV30	TRBJ2-7	-	TRBD1	CAWRTGGGEQYF	TGTGCCTGGAGGACAGGGGGGGGTGAGCAGTACTTC
TRBV29-1	TRBJ2-6	once	-	CSVTESGANVLTF	TGCAGCGTTACAGAGTCTGGGGCCAACGTCCTGACTTTC
TRBV29-1	TRBJ2-7	-	TRBD1	CSVRTGASYEQYF	TGCAGCGTGCGGACAGGGGCCTCCTACGAGCAGTACTTC
TRBV9	TRBJ2-3	-	-	CASSVDSLSVPSTDTQYF	TGTGCCAGCAGCGTAGACTCCCTCTCGGTGCCTAGCACAGATACGCAGTATTTT
TRBV5-1	TRBJ2-7	-	-	CASSWGQPIPPRDYEQYF	TGCGCCAGCAGCTGGGGACAGCCGATCCCACCGCGGGACTACGAGCAGTACTTC
TRBV4-1	TRBJ1-2	-	-	CASSQEPLVGSNYGYTF	TGCGCCAGCAGCCAAGAACCCCTCGTGGGAAGCAACTATGGCTACACCTTC
TRBV6-6	TRBJ1-1	-	-	CASSYGTTEAFF	TGTGCCAGCAGTTACGGTACCACTGAAGCTTTCTTT
TRBV7-8	TRBJ2-5	-	-	CASSLYRGQETQYF	TGTGCCAGCAGCTTATATAGGGGGCAAGAGACCCAGTACTTC
TRBV5-6	TRBJ2-7	-	TRBD2	CASSSWEALAGLDEQYF	TGTGCCAGCAGCTCCTGGGAAGCGCTAGCGGGACTCGACGAGCAGTACTTC
TRBV2	TRBJ2-3	-	TRBD2	CASGELAGGTDTQYF	TGTGCCAGCGGGGAACTAGCGGGAGGAACAGATACGCAGTATTTT
TRBV7-8	TRBJ1-4	-	-	CASSSGVGGEKLFF	TGTGCCAGCAGCTCCGGCGTTGGGGGGGAAAAACTGTTTTTT
TRBV7-6	TRBJ2-1	-	-	CASSISSYNEQFF	TGTGCCAGCAGCATAAGCTCCTACAATGAGCAGTTCTTC